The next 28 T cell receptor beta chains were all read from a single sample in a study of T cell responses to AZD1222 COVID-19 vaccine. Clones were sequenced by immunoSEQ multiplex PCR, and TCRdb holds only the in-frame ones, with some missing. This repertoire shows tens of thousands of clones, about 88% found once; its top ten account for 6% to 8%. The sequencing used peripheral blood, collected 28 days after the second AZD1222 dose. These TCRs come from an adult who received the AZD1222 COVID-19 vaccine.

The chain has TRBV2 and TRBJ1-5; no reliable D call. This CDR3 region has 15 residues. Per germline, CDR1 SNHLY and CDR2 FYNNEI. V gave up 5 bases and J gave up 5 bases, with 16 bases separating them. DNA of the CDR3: TGTGCCAGCAGTTTAGGGCTGACCCCGGATCAGCCCCAGCATTTT. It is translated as CASSLGLTPDQPQHF.

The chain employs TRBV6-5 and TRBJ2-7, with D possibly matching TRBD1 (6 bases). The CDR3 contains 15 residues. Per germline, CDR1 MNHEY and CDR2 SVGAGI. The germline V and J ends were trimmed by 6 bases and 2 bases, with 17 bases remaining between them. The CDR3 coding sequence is TGTGCCAGCAGCCGGCAACAGGGCGAGACCTACGAGCAGTACTTC. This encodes CASSRQQGETYEQYF.

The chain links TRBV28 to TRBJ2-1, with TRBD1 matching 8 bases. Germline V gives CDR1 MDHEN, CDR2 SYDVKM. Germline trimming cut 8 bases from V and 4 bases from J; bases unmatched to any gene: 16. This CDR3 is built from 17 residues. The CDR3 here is CASHYRLGTGDYNEQFF. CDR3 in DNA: TGTGCCAGCCATTACAGGCTCGGGACAGGAGATTACAATGAGCAGTTCTTC.

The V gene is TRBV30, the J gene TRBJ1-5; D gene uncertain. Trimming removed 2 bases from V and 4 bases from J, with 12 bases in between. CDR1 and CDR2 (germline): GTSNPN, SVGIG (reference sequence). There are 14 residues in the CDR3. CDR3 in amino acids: CAWSPPPLNQPQHF. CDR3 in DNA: TGTGCCTGGAGTCCACCTCCGTTAAATCAGCCCCAGCATTTT.

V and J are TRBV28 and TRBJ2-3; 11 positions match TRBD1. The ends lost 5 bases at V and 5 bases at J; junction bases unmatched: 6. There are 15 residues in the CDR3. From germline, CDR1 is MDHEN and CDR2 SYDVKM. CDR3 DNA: TGTGCCAGCAGTGGGGACAGGGGGGACAGAGATACGCAGTATTTT. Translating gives CASSGDRGDRDTQYF.

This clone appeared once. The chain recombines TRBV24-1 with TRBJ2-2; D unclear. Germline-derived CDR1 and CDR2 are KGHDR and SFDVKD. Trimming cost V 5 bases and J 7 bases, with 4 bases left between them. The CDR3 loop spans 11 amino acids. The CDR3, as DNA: TGTGCCACCAGTGGAGTCGGGGAGCTGTTTTTT. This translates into CATSGVGELFF.

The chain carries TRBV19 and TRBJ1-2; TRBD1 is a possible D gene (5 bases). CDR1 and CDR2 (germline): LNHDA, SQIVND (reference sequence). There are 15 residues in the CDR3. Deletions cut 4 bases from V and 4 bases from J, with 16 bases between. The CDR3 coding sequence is TGTGCCAGTAGTAGTGGCCCCGGAGGGGTCTATGGCTACACCTTC. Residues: CASSSGPGGVYGYTF.

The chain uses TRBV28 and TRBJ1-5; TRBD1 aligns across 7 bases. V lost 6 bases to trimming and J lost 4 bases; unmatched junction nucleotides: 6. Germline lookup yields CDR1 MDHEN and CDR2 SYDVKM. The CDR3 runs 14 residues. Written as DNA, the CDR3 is TGTGCCAGCAGCTTCGACAGGGAGAATCAGCCCCAGCATTTT. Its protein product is CASSFDRENQPQHF. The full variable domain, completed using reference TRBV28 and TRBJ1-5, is DVKVTQSSRYLVKRTGEKVFLECVQDMDHENMFWYRQDPGLGLRLIYFSYDVKMKEKGDIPEGYSVSREKKERFSLILESASTNQTSMYLCASSFDRENQPQHFGDGTRLSIL.

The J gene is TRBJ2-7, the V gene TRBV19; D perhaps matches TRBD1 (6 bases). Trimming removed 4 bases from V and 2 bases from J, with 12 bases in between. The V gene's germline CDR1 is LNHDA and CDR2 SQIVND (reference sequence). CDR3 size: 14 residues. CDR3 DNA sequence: TGTGCCAGTAGTACCGAGACAGGTGCCTACGAGCAGTACTTC. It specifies CASSTETGAYEQYF.

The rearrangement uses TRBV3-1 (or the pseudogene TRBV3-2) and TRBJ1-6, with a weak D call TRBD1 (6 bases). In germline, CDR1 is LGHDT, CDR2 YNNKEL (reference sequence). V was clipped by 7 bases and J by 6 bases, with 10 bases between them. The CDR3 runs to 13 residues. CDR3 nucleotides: TGTGCCAGCAATACAGGGAGTAATTCACCCCTCCACTTT. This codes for CASNTGSNSPLHF.

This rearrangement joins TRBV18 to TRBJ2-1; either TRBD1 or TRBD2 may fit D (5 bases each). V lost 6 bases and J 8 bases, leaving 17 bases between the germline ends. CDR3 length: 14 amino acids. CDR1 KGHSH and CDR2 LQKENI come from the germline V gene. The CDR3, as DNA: TGTGCCAGCTCGACTGTCTCGGGGCGCGATGAGCAGTTCTTC. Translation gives CASSTVSGRDEQFF.

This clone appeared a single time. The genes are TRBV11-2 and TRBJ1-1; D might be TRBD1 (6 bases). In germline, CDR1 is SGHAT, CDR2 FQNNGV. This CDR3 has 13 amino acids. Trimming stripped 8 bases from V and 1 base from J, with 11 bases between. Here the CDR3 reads CASGGQSNTEAFF. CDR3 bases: TGTGCCAGCGGGGGACAATCGAACACTGAAGCTTTCTTT. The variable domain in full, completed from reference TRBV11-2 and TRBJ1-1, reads EAGVAQSPRYKIIEKRQSVAFWCNPISGHATLYWYQQILGQGPKLLIQFQNNGVVDDSQLPKDRFSAERLKGVDSTLKIQPAKLEDSAVYLCASGGQSNTEAFFGQGTRLTVV.

The CDR3 sequence: CASSLGDTTDTQYF. Written as DNA, the CDR3 is TGCGCCAGCAGCTTGGGGGACACCACAGATACGCAGTATTTT. The rearrangement links TRBV5-1 to TRBJ2-3; D is perhaps TRBD1 (6 bases). V dropped 0 bases and J dropped 2 bases, with 7 bases sitting between them. In germline, CDR1 is SGHRS, CDR2 YFSETQ. There are 14 residues in the CDR3. The variable domain in full, with the rest retrieved from reference TRBV5-1 and TRBJ2-3, is KAGVTQTPRYLIKTRGQQVTLSCSPISGHRSVSWYQQTPGQGLQFLFEYFSETQRNKGNFPGRFSGRQFSNSRSEMNVSTLELGDSALYLCASSLGDTTDTQYFGPGTRLTVL.

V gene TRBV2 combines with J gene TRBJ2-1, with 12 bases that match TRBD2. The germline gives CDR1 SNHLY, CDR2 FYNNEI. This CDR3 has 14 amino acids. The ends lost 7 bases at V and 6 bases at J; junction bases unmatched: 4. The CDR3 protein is CASNRLAGVNEQFF. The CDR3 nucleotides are TGTGCCAGCAATCGACTAGCGGGAGTCAATGAGCAGTTCTTC.

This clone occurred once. CDR3 nucleotide sequence: TGCAGCGTTTGGGACTCCCCGACCTACGAGCAGTACTTC. It yields the protein CSVWDSPTYEQYF. The chain couples TRBV29-1 to TRBJ2-7, with D tentatively TRBD2 (6 bases). The CDR3 has 13 residues. Trimming shortened V by 5 bases and J by 2 bases, and 13 bases separated the two germline ends. Germline CDR1 reads SQVTM; CDR2 reads ANQGSEA.

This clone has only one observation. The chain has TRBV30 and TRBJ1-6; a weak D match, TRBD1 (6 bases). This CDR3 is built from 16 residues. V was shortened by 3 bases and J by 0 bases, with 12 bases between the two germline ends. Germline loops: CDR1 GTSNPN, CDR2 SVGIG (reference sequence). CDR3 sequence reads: CAWRMTGNSYNSPLHF. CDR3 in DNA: TGTGCCTGGAGGATGACAGGAAACTCCTATAATTCACCCCTCCACTTT.

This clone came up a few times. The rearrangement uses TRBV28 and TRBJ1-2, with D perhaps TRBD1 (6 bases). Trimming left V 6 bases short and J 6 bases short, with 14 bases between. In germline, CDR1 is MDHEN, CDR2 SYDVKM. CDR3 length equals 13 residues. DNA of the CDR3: TGTGCCAGCAGCCGGACAGAAAGGGATGGCTACACCTTC. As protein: CASSRTERDGYTF.

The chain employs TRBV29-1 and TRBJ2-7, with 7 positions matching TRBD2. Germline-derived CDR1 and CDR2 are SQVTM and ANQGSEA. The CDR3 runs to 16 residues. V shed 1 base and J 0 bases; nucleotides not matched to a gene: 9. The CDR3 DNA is TGCAGCGTTGAAGGAATTTTAGCGGGCCTCTCCTACGAGCAGTACTTC. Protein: CSVEGILAGLSYEQYF.

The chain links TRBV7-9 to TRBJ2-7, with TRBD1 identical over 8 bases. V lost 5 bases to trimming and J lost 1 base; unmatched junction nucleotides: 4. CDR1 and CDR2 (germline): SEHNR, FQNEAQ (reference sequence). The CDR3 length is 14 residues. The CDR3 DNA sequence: TGTGCCAGCAGCCTACAGGGGGGATCCTACGAGCAGTACTTC. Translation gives CASSLQGGSYEQYF.

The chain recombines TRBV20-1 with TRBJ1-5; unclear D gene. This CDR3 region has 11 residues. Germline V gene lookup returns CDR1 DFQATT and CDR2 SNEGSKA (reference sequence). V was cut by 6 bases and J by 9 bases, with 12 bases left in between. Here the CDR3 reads CSATPPTPQHF. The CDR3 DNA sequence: TGCAGTGCCACTCCACCGACGCCCCAGCATTTT.

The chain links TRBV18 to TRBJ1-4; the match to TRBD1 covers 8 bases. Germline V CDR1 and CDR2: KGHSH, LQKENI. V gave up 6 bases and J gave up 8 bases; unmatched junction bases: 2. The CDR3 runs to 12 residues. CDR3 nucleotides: TGTGCCAGCTCGCGGGACAGGGAAAAACTGTTTTTT. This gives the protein CASSRDREKLFF.

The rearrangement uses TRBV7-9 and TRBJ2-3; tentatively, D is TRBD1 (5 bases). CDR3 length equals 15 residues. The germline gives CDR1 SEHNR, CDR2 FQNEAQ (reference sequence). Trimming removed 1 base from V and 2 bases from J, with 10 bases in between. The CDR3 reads CASSLGQGLTDTQYF. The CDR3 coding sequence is TGTGCCAGCAGCTTAGGCCAGGGCCTCACAGATACGCAGTATTTT.

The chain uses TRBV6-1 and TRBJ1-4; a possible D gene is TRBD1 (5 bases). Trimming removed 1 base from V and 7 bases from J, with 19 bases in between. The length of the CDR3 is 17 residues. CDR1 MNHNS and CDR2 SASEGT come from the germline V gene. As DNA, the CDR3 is TGTGCCAGCAGTGAAGTGGGGTTGGGACTGCTAGGTGAAAAACTGTTTTTT. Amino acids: CASSEVGLGLLGEKLFF.

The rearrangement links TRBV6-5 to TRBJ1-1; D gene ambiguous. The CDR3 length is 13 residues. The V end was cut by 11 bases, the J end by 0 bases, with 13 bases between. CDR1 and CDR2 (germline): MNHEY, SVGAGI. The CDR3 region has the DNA TGTGCCGCTAAGCAGGATTTGAACACTGAAGCTTTCTTT. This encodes CAAKQDLNTEAFF.

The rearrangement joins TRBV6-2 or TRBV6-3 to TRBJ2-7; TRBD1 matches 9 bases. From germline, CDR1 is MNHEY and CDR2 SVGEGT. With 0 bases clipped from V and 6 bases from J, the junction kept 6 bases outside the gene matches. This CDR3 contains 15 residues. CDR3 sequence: CASSYSKDRGGEQYF. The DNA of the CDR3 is TGTGCCAGCAGTTACTCGAAGGACAGGGGTGGCGAGCAGTACTTC.

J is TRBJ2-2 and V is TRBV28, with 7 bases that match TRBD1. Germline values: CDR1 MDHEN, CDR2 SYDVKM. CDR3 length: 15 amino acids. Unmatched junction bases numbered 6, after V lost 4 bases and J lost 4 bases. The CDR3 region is CASSSTTGFTGELFF. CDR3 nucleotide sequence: TGTGCCAGCAGTTCTACGACAGGGTTCACCGGGGAGCTGTTTTTT.

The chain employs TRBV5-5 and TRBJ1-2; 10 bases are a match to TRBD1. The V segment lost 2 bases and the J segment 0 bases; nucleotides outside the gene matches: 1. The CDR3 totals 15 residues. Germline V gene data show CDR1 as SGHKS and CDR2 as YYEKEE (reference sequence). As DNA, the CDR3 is TGTGCCAGCAGCTTTGGGACAGGGGCTAACTATGGCTACACCTTC. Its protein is CASSFGTGANYGYTF.

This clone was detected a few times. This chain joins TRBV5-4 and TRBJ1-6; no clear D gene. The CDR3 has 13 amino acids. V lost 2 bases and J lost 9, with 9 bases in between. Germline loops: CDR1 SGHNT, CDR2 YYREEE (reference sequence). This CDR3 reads CASSLSSFSPLHF. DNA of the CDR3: TGTGCCAGCAGCTTATCAAGTTTTTCACCCCTCCACTTT.